Listed here are 6 T cell receptor beta chains from one sample, sequenced in a study of T cells in Graves' hyperthyroidism and ophthalmopathy. The source material, RNA transcripts, was used to amplify TCR beta CDR3 regions. A first-round RT-PCR of the TCR CDR3 used the HTBI primer set. Each CDR3 protein is one row after TCRdb ran MiXCR on the multiplex PCR reads. The sample carries 500,000 to 650,000 distinct CDR3 sequences, about 14% recorded once. Specimen: blood. The source of these receptors is a woman aged 45-65 years with Graves' ophthalmopathy.

To note about this clonotype: This clone may be a read error of a much larger clone one base away. The chain joins TRBV7-6 to TRBJ2-7; D gene ambiguous. V lost 1 base to trimming and J lost 0 bases, with 19 bases between them. Germline assignment: CDR1 SGHVS and CDR2 FNYEAQ. The CDR3 spans 18 residues. This CDR3 reads CASSLVSSFCRNSYEQYF. Written as DNA, the CDR3 is TGTGCCAGCAGCTTAGTTTCGTCTTTCTGCCGAAACTCCTACGAGCAGTACTTC.

The chain joins TRBV20-1 to TRBJ1-1; TRBD1 matches at 9 bases. V gave up 3 bases and J gave up 6 bases; unmatched junction bases: 14. The CDR3 consists of 16 residues. Germline V lookup: CDR1 DFQATT, CDR2 SNEGSKA (reference sequence). The CDR3 region is CSASFTGQGLFSEAFF. The CDR3 nucleotides are TGCAGTGCTAGTTTTACGGGACAGGGACTATTCTCTGAAGCTTTCTTT.

This clonotype has a count of ten or more. V gene TRBV7-2 combines with J gene TRBJ2-1; the D is unclear. V lost 4 bases, J lost 5 bases, and 3 bases lay in between. The germline gives CDR1 SGHTA, CDR2 FQGNSA. The CDR3 spans 11 residues. The CDR3 here is CASSWNNEQFF. The CDR3 DNA follows: TGTGCCAGCAGCTGGAACAATGAGCAGTTCTTC.

The V gene is TRBV27, the J gene TRBJ2-5, with 9 bases aligning to TRBD1. Germline V gives CDR1 MNHEY, CDR2 SMNVEV (reference sequence). With V trimmed by 4 bases and J by 5 bases, 11 bases remained unmatched. The CDR3 spans 16 residues. Here the CDR3 reads CASSSLLSGTGETQYF. CDR3 coding DNA: TGTGCCAGCAGTTCACTCCTTTCCGGGACAGGGGAGACCCAGTACTTC.

As for this clonotype: This CDR3 is missing its conserved last phenylalanine or tryptophan, likely due to a read error. This rearrangement joins TRBV7-9 to TRBJ2-3; TRBD2 might be the D (6 bases). The CDR3 is made up of 15 amino acids. Per germline, CDR1 SEHNR and CDR2 FQNEAQ (reference sequence). V gave up 2 bases and J gave up 2 bases, with 11 bases separating them. This CDR3 reads CASSLMAGPTDTQYV. As DNA, the CDR3 is TGTGCCAGCAGCTTAATGGCGGGACCCACAGATACGCAGTATGTT.

This clonotype was recorded many times. The chain uses TRBV5-1 and TRBJ2-3; D unresolved. This CDR3 is 15 amino acids long. Germline assignment: CDR1 SGHRS and CDR2 YFSETQ. V lost 1 base and J 3 bases, leaving 12 bases between the germline ends. The CDR3 spells CASSLWWVDTDTQYF. CDR3 coding DNA: TGCGCCAGCAGCTTGTGGTGGGTAGATACAGATACGCAGTATTTT.